The clone carrying this T cell receptor (beta chain) was recorded at least ten times. Its antigen is currently unknown. CDR1 SGHRS and CDR2 YFSETQ come from the germline V gene. Unmatched junction bases numbered 8, after V lost 2 bases and J lost 5 bases. The length of the CDR3 is 17 residues. MiXCR, run by TCRdb on the 5' RACE reads, gives a single entry per CDR3 protein. The sample lists 85,000 to 100,000 distinct CDR3 sequences, roughly 8.3% occurring once. The data originate from a study of CD8 T cells in ankylosing spondylitis. Findings and caveats of the study: Clones linked to the disease showed a CD8+ phenotype. They occurred at relatively low frequencies in peripheral blood. One TCR beta motif, made up of eight or nine highly homologous variants, appeared characteristic of ankylosing spondylitis blood.

The sequenced sample consisted of blood, either unsorted or a sorted T cell fraction (not recorded which). The J gene is TRBJ2-5, the V gene TRBV5-1; 14 bases are a match to TRBD2. The TCR was taken from a male donor with ankylosing spondylitis or in good health (not recorded which). The CDR3 DNA follows: TGCGCCAGCAGCTTAGGGACTAGCGGGAGACGGCAGGAGACCCAGTACTTC. It yields the protein CASSLGTSGRRQETQYF.